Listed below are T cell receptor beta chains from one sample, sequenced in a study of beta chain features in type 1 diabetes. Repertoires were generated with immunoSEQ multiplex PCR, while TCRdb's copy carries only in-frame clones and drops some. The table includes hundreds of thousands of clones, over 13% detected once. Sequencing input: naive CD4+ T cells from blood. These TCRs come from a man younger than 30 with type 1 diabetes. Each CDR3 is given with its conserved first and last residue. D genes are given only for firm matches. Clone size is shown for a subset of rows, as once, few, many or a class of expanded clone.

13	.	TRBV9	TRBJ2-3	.	TGTGCCAGCAGCCGTCAGGACCCAGATACGCAGTATTTT	CASSRQDPDTQYF
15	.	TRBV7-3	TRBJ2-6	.	TGTGCCAGCAGCCAAGTCGCTTCTGGGGCCAACGTCCTGACTTTC	CASSQVASGANVLTF
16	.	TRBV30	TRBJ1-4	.	TGTGCCTGGAAATTTGCCAGGGGAAATGGCGGTGAAAAACTGTTTTTT	CAWKFARGNGGEKLFF
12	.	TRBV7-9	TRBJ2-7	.	TGTGTAATTGGTGAGGAGTCCTACGAGCAGTACTTC	CVIGEESYEQYF
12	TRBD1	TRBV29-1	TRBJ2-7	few	TGCAGCGTGGCAGACAGGGGCTACGAGCAGTACTTC	CSVADRGYEQYF
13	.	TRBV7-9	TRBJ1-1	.	TGTGCCAGCAGCCCAGGAAGTGGAACTGAAGCTTTCTTT	CASSPGSGTEAFF
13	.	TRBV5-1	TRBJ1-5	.	TGCGCCAGCAGCCAGAGTATAAATCAGCCCCAGCATTTT	CASSQSINQPQHF
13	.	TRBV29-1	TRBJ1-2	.	TGCAGCGTTGAAGGGGTCGGAGAGCGTGGCTACACCTTC	CSVEGVGERGYTF
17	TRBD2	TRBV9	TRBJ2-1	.	TGTGCCAGCAGCTCTCCCCCGGGGACTAGCGGGGGCAATGAGCAGTTCTTC	CASSSPPGTSGGNEQFF
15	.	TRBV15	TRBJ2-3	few	TGTGCCACCAGCGGGGGGGGGCGGAACACAGATACGCAGTATTTT	CATSGGGRNTDTQYF
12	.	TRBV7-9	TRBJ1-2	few	TGTGCCAGCAGCTCCCGAAAGTATGGCTACACCTTC	CASSSRKYGYTF
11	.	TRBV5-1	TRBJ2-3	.	TGCGCCAGCAGCTTGGCAGATACGCAGTATTTT	CASSLADTQYF
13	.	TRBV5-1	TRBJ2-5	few	TGCGCCAGCAGCTTTACTAGCCCGGAGACCCAGTACTTC	CASSFTSPETQYF
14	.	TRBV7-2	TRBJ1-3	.	TGTGCCAGCAGCTGGGGCGGGGGTAGAAACACCATATATTTT	CASSWGGGRNTIYF
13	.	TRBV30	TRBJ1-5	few	TGTGCCTGGAGTCGGGACAAAAATCAGCCCCAGCATTTT	CAWSRDKNQPQHF
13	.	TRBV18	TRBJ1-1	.	TGTGCCAGCTCACAGGGGCATGGCACTGAAGCTTTCTTT	CASSQGHGTEAFF
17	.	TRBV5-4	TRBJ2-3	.	TGTGCCAGCAGCTTTCTATCCAGCGGGCTTGGCACAGATACGCAGTATTTT	CASSFLSSGLGTDTQYF
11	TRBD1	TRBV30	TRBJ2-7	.	TGTGCCACCTTTACAGGGGCCGAGCAGTACTTC	CATFTGAEQYF
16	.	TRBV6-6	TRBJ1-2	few	TGTGCCAGCAGTTACCGCCCCGACAGGATAATCTATGGCTACACCTTC	CASSYRPDRIIYGYTF
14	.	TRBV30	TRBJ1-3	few	TGTGCCTGGAGTGCGGGCTTCCAGGGAAACACCATATATTTT	CAWSAGFQGNTIYF
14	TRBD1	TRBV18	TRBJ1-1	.	TGTGCCAGCTCACCGACAGGGATGGACACTGAAGCTTTCTTT	CASSPTGMDTEAFF
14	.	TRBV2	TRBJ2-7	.	TGTGCCAGCAGTGGGCAGGGATACTCCTACGAGCAGTACTTC	CASSGQGYSYEQYF
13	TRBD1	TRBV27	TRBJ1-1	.	TGTGCCAGCAGTTCGACAGGGAGCACTGAAGCTTTCTTT	CASSSTGSTEAFF
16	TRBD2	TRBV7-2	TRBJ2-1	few	TGTGCCAGCAGCTTAGCCCTAGCGGGAGGGCCCAATGAGCAGTTCTTC	CASSLALAGGPNEQFF
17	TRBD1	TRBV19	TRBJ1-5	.	TGTGCCAGTAGTCCTACACTGACAGGGGATAATGGTCAGCCCCAGCATTTT	CASSPTLTGDNGQPQHF
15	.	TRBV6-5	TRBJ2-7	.	TGTGCCAGCAGTTACTCGAGATCCGCGCACTACGAGCAGTACTTC	CASSYSRSAHYEQYF
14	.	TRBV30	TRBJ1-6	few	TGTGCCTGGAGTATCCGGCAGGGCGATTCACCCCTCCACTTT	CAWSIRQGDSPLHF
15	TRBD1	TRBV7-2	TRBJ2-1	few	TGTGCCAGCAGCTCTATGGGGACAGCCTACAATGAGCAGTTCTTC	CASSSMGTAYNEQFF
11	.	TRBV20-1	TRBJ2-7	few	TGCAGTGCTAGAGACTGGTACGAGCAGTACTTC	CSARDWYEQYF
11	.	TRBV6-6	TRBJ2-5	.	TGTGCCAGCAGCCTGGCTGAGACCCAGTACTTC	CASSLAETQYF
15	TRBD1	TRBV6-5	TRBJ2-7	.	TGTGCCAGCAGTTACTCGGGACAGGGGATTTACGAGCAGTACTTC	CASSYSGQGIYEQYF
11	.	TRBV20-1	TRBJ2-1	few	TGCAGTGCCTGGGAATACAATGAGCAGTTCTTC	CSAWEYNEQFF
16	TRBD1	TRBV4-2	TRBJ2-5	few	TGTGCCAGCAGCCAAGGGGCGAGGGGGCTCGGAGAGACCCAGTACTTC	CASSQGARGLGETQYF
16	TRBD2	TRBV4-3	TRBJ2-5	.	TGCGCCAGCAGCTTTGGACTAGCGGGGGTTACTAGGACCCAGTACTTC	CASSFGLAGVTRTQYF
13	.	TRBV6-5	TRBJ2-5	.	TGTGCCAGCAGTTACCCCCCTGGGGAGACCCAGTACTTC	CASSYPPGETQYF
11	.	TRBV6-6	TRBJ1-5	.	TGTGCCAGCAGTGAGGGTCAGCCCCAGCATTTT	CASSEGQPQHF